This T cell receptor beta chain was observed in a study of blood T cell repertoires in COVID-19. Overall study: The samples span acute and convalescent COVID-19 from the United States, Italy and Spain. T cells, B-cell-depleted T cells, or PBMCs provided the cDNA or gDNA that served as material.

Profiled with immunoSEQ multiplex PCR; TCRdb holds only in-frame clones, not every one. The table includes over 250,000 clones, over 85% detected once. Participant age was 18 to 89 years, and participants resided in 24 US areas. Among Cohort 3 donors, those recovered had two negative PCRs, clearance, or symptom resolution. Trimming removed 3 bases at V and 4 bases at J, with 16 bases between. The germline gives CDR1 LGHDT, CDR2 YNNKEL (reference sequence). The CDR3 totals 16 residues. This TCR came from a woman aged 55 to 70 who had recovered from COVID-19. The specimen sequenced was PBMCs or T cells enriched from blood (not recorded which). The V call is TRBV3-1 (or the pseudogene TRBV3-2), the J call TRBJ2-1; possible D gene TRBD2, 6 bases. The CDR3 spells CASSHSLGGDYNEQFF. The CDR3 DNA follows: TGTGCCAGCAGCCACTCCCTGGGAGGTGATTACAATGAGCAGTTCTTC.